A single sample gave rise to the 10 T cell receptor beta chains below, sequenced in a study of CD8 T cells in ankylosing spondylitis. Findings and limits, study-wide: In ankylosing spondylitis blood, a motif of eight highly homologous TCR beta variants appeared characteristic.

Antigen specificity for these receptors is unknown. TCRdb analysed the 5' RACE reads with MiXCR anew, one entry per CDR3 protein. The sample consists of some 220,000 distinct CDR3 sequences, 7.3% of them appearing once. Sequencing was carried out using blood, either unsorted or a sorted T cell fraction (not recorded which). These receptors came from a male donor with ankylosing spondylitis.

V is TRBV28 and J is TRBJ1-1; D remains ambiguous. Germline-derived CDR1 and CDR2 are MDHEN and SYDVKM. V lost 4 bases and J lost 1, with 13 bases in between. The CDR3 consists of 15 residues. Written as DNA, the CDR3 is TGTGCCAGCAGTTACGGGAGAGAAGGGAACACTGAAGCTTTCTTT. This encodes CASSYGREGNTEAFF.

This clonotype came up many times. The chain is built from TRBV4-2 and TRBJ2-3; D is possibly TRBD1 or TRBD2 (5 bases each). CDR1 is LGHNA and CDR2 is YNFKEQ in the germline V gene. CDR3 size: 17 residues. The V gene lost 1 base and the J gene lost 0 bases, with 14 bases spanning the gap. DNA of the CDR3: TGTGCCAGCAGCCAAGTCGGGGCTAGCTCTAGCACAGATACGCAGTATTTT. The encoded protein is CASSQVGASSSTDTQYF.

The sample holds many counts of this clonotype. The CDR3 DNA sequence: TGCGCCAGCCGCCAGGGTGGGCAGCCCCAGCATTTT. Encoded protein: CASRQGGQPQHF. The chain couples TRBV10-2 to TRBJ1-5, with a tentative D call TRBD1 (5 bases). Trimming cost V 8 bases and J 7 bases, with 12 bases left between them. The CDR3 spans 12 residues. The germline gives CDR1 WSHSY, CDR2 SAAADI.

Many counts were recorded for this clonotype. The chain employs TRBV7-9 and TRBJ2-1; D unresolved. Trimming took 1 base from V and 6 from J, leaving 13 bases between them. Germline-derived CDR1 and CDR2 are SEHNR and FQNEAQ (reference sequence). The CDR3 has 15 residues. The CDR3 bases are TGTGCCAGCAGCTTAGTGGGCGCAGGCCTCAATGAGCAGTTCTTC. This gives the protein CASSLVGAGLNEQFF.

This clonotype was recorded many times. The chain recombines TRBV29-1 with TRBJ1-2; D is ambiguous. Germline V gene lookup returns CDR1 SQVTM and CDR2 ANQGSEA. V lost 8 bases and J 0 bases, leaving 10 bases between the germline ends. CDR3 length equals 12 residues. The CDR3 loop reads CSIWAANYGYTF. In DNA, the CDR3 is TGCAGCATCTGGGCAGCTAACTATGGCTACACCTTC.

This clonotype was detected many times. The CDR3 sequence: CASSLARAGGGELFF. The CDR3 DNA reads TGTGCCAGCAGCTTAGCGCGTGCGGGAGGCGGGGAGCTGTTTTTT. The chain has TRBV7-6 and TRBJ2-2, with 8 bases that match TRBD2. Trimming at V came to 0 bases and at J to 7 bases, leaving 4 bases not matched to a gene. Germline CDR1 and CDR2: SGHVS and FNYEAQ. CDR3 length equals 15 residues.

This clonotype was seen repeatedly, ten times or more. V is TRBV2 and J is TRBJ1-1, with D tentatively TRBD1 (6 bases). Germline assignment: CDR1 SNHLY and CDR2 FYNNEI. V was pared by 6 bases and J by 1 base, with 9 bases between. The CDR3 extends over 13 amino acids. CDR3 sequence: CASRVRGNTEAFF. The CDR3 DNA reads as TGTGCCAGCAGGGTCAGGGGGAACACTGAAGCTTTCTTT.

This clonotype was counted many times. The chain combines TRBV27 with TRBJ2-3; perhaps TRBD2 as D (6 bases). CDR3 size: 12 residues. Trimming cost V 6 bases and J 8 bases, with 12 bases left between them. From germline, CDR1 is MNHEY and CDR2 SMNVEV (reference sequence). The CDR3 bases are TGTGCCAGCAGAGGAGGGATCCGTACGCAGTATTTT. It specifies CASRGGIRTQYF.

This clonotype was recorded a few times. The rearrangement uses TRBV6-2 or TRBV6-3 and TRBJ1-5; D is undetermined. From germline, CDR1 is MNHEY and CDR2 SVGEGT. CDR3 size: 15 residues. Trimming left V 1 base short and J 2 bases short, with 9 bases between. The CDR3 spells CASSYYRLGNQPQHF. CDR3 in DNA: TGTGCCAGCAGTTACTATCGCCTTGGCAATCAGCCCCAGCATTTT.

This rearrangement joins TRBV7-6 to TRBJ2-3; 14 positions match TRBD2. V lost 4 bases to trimming and J lost 4 bases; unmatched junction nucleotides: 13. The CDR3 loop spans 19 amino acids. Germline V CDR1 and CDR2: SGHVS, FNYEAQ. CDR3 in amino acids: CASSSRPFPGLAGADTQYF. The CDR3 DNA reads as TGTGCCAGCAGCTCCAGGCCTTTTCCGGGACTAGCGGGGGCAGATACGCAGTATTTT.